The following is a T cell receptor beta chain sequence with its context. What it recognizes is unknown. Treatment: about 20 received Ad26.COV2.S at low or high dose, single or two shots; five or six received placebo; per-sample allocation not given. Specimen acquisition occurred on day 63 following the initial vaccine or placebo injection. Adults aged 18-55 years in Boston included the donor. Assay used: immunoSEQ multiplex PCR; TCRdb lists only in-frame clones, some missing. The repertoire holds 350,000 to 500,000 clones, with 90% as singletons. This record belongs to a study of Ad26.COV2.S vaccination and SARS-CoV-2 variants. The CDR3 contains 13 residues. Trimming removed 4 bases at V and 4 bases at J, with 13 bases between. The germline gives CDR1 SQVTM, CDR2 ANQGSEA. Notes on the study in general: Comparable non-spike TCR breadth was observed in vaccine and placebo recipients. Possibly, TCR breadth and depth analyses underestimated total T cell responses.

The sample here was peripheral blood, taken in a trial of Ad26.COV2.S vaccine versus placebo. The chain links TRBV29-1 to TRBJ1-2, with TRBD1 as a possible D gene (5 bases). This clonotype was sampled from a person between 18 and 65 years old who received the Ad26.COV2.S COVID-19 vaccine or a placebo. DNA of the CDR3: TGCAGCGTTGTGCCAGCAACAGGCTATGGCTACACCTTC. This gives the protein CSVVPATGYGYTF.